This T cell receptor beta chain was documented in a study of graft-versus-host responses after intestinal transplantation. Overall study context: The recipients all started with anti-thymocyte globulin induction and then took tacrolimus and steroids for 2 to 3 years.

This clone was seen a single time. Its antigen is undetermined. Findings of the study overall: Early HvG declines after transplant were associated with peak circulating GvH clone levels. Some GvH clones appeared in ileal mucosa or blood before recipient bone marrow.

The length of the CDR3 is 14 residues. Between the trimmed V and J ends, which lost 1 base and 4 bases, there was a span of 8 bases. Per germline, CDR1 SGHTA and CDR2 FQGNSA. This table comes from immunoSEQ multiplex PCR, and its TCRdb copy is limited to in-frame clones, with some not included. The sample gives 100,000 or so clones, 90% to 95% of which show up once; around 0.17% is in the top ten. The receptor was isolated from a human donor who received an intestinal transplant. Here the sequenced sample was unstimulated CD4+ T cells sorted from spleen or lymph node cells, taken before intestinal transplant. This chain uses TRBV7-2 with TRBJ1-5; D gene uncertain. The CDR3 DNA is TGTGCCAGCAGCTTAGTCCCGGTAAATCAGCCCCAGCATTTT. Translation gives CASSLVPVNQPQHF.